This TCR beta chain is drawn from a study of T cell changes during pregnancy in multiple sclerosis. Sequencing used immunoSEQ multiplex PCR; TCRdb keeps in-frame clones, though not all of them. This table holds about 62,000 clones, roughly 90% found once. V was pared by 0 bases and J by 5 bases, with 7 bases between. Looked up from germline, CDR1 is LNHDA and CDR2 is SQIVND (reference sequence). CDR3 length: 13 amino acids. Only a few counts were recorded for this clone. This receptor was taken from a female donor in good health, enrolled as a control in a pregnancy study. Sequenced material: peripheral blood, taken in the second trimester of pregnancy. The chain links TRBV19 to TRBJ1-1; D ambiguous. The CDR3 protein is CASSIDQVTEAFF. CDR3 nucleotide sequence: TGTGCCAGTAGTATAGATCAGGTGACTGAAGCTTTCTTT.